The T cell receptor beta chain under discussion was sequenced for a study of identical twins. This clonotype appeared many times. The antigen is not known. Study-level results: There was an excess of low generation probability in the out-of-frame alpha sequences that twins shared. With beta out-of-frame sequences, excess sharing by twins was weaker. Within monozygotic twins, out-of-frame TCR alpha sharing was underestimated by the models.

V was pared by 10 bases and J by 5 bases, with 13 bases of the junction left unmatched. This CDR3 spans 14 amino acids. Looked up from germline, CDR1 is SGHRS and CDR2 is YFSETQ. TCRdb re-analysed the 5' RACE reads in MiXCR, keeping a single row per CDR3 protein. The sample has some 710,000 distinct CDR3 sequences, around 6.1% seen once; the top ten hold around 1.7%. The sequence came from a man aged 18-30 years in good health. Sequenced: naive T cells sorted from blood. The V and J genes are TRBV5-1 and TRBJ2-7; 9 bases line up with TRBD1. The CDR3 is CACPCRDRVDEQYF. DNA of the CDR3: TGCGCCTGCCCCTGCCGGGACAGGGTAGACGAGCAGTACTTC.